The TCR beta chain under discussion was sequenced for a study of OX40 agonist ivuxolimab in advanced cancers. Study details: While on treatment, patients had intravenous ivuxolimab at 0.01 to 10 mg/kg every 2 weeks.

CDR3 length: 11 residues. Trimming stripped 0 bases from V and 11 bases from J, with 10 bases between. Germline assignment: CDR1 DFQATT and CDR2 SNEGSKA (reference sequence). To note about this clone: Antigen: not known.

Study observations and caveats: More expanded clones were seen, on average, in CD8+ T cells than in CD4+.

Generated by immunoSEQ multiplex PCR, the TCRdb table keeps only in-frame clones and is missing some. The table includes about 82,000 clones, around 90% detected once. The TCR was taken from an adult with an advanced solid tumor such as melanoma, head and neck, liver or kidney cancer. The sample here was CD4+ or CD8+ T cells sorted from blood, taken in a trial of the OX40 agonist ivuxolimab. This chain joins TRBV20-1 and TRBJ1-1; D unresolved. The CDR3 loop reads CSARDAYVAFF. The CDR3, as DNA: TGCAGTGCTAGAGATGCTTATGTGGCTTTCTTT.